In its sample, the clone carrying this T cell receptor beta chain is medium-sized. Sequenced by immunoSEQ multiplex PCR; TCRdb stores in-frame clones only, minus some. The profile shows roughly 6,400 clones, 20% to 25% of them singletons. The germline V gene has CDR1 MDHEN and CDR2 SYDVKM. There are 15 residues in the CDR3. Deletions cut 5 bases from V and 0 bases from J, with 10 bases between. This sample is drawn from a study of graft-versus-host responses after intestinal transplantation. About the study: Tacrolimus and steroids were given for about three years to all recipients after anti-thymocyte globulin induction. Findings and caveats of the study: Ileal or blood samples showed some GvH clones first, and such clones were also found in recipient marrow.

Sequenced material: alloreactive CD4+ T cells from a mixed lymphocyte reaction culture, taken before transplantation. Subset given: CFSE-low proliferating T cells sorted from roughly six-day pre-transplant mixed lymphocyte reaction (GvH or HvG direction). This rearrangement joins TRBV28 to TRBJ1-4; D unresolved. This clonotype was sampled from a human patient who was an organ donor for intestinal transplantation. CDR3 DNA: TGTGCCAGCAGTGCTTACATCACAACTAATGAAAAACTGTTTTTT. The encoded protein is CASSAYITTNEKLFF.